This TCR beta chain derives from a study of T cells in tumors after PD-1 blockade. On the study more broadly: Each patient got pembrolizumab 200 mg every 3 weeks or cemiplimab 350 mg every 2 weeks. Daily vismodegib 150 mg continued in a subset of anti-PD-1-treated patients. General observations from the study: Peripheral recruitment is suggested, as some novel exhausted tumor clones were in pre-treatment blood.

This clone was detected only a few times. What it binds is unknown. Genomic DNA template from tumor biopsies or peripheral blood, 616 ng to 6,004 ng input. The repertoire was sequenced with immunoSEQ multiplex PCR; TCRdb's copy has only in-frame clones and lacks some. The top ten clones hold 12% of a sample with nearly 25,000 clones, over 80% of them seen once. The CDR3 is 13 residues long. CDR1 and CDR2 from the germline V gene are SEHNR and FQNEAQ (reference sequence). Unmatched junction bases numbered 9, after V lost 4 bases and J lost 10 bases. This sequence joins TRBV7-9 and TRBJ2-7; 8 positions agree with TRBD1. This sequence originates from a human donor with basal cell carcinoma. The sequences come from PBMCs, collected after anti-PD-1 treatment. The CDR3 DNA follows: TGTGCCAGCAGCTCCCAACAGGGGGGAAAACAGTACTTC. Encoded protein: CASSSQQGGKQYF.